This T cell receptor beta chain came from a study of cytomegalovirus exposure and HLA in healthy donors. Notes on the study in general: A later analysis linked a missense variant in DCLRE1C to the trimming of TCR beta V and J genes. The study listed roughly 160 cytomegalovirus-associated TCR beta chains. More clonal expansion characterized HLA-associated TCR beta chains than equally common others in a later analysis.

PCR involved 60 Vbeta and 13 Jbeta primers. Assay used: immunoSEQ multiplex PCR; TCRdb lists only in-frame clones, some missing. The sample holds over 200,000 clones; around four fifths are singletons and the top ten take around 0.57%. The study sampled nominally healthy donors, though unrecorded immune exposures were likely. Worth noting for this clone: The target antigen is unknown.

The ends were cut back, 6 bases at V and 0 bases at J, with 16 bases in the middle. The germline gives CDR1 KGHSH, CDR2 LQKENI. This CDR3 is built from 16 residues. The sample comprised PBMCs. This chain connects TRBV18 to TRBJ2-3, with D possibly matching TRBD1 (5 bases). This clonotype was obtained from a woman in her thirties or forties in good health and CMV-seronegative. CDR3 in DNA: TGTGCCAGCTCTCGGGTAAGACAGACTAGCACAGATACGCAGTATTTT. Translation: CASSRVRQTSTDTQYF.